Listed below are T cell receptor beta chains from one sample, sequenced in a study of blood T cell repertoires in COVID-19. The table came from immunoSEQ multiplex PCR; TCRdb's copy has only in-frame clones and leaves some out. The table shows about 310,000 clones, with 85% to 90% occurring only once. The sequencing sample was made of PBMCs or T cells enriched from blood (not recorded which). These receptors came from a woman aged 25 to 45 who had recovered from COVID-19. Both conserved end residues are part of each CDR3. D genes are given only for firm matches. Size tells how often a clone was seen (once, few, many) or the class of an expanded clone, and some rows leave it out.

V gene	clone size	D gene	J gene	CDR3 DNA	CDR3 protein
TRBV19	.	TRBD1	TRBJ2-3	TGTGCCAGTAGTTCCAGGACAGGGGCTAGCACAGATACGCAGTATTTT	CASSSRTGASTDTQYF
TRBV12-3/TRBV12-4	.	TRBD1	TRBJ1-2	TGTGCCAGCACCCAGACAGGGGGCTATGGCTACACCTTC	CASTQTGGYGYTF
TRBV13	.	TRBD1	TRBJ2-3	TGTGCCAGCAGCTTACAGGGGGCGTCAGATACGCAGTATTTT	CASSLQGASDTQYF
TRBV27	few	.	TRBJ1-2	TGTGCCAGCAGTTTATTGTCGGGGATTAACTATGGCTACACCTTC	CASSLLSGINYGYTF
TRBV30	once	.	TRBJ2-3	TGTGCCTCCCAGGGTATGTCAGATACGCAGTATTTT	CASQGMSDTQYF
TRBV5-1	.	.	TRBJ2-5	TGCGCCAGCAGCAGACACGGCGACCAAGAGACCCAGTACTTC	CASSRHGDQETQYF
TRBV4-1	once	TRBD2	TRBJ2-2	TGCGCCAGCAGCCTGGGACTAGCGGGAGGCCAGGCCGGGGAGCTGTTTTTT	CASSLGLAGGQAGELFF
TRBV3-1/TRBV3-2	.	.	TRBJ1-1	TGTGCCAGCAGGAAGACAGTCAACACTGAAGCTTTCTTT	CASRKTVNTEAFF
TRBV6-1	.	TRBD2	TRBJ2-7	TGTGCCAGCAGTGACCCGCACGGGACTAGCGGCGCCACCTACGAGCAGTACTTC	CASSDPHGTSGATYEQYF
TRBV28	.	.	TRBJ2-7	TGTGCCAGCAGTGCTACTAGCTTAGTCTACGAGCAGTACTTC	CASSATSLVYEQYF
TRBV29-1	few	.	TRBJ1-2	TGCAGCGTCGCAGATGGCTATGGCTACACCTTC	CSVADGYGYTF
TRBV7-9	.	.	TRBJ2-7	TGTGCCAGCAGCTTAGCTGGTGGGTCGAGCGCCAGAGCCTACGAGCAGTACTTC	CASSLAGGSSARAYEQYF
TRBV11-1	.	TRBD2	TRBJ2-1	TGTGCCAGCAGCCGGGGACTAGCGGGCCTCTACAATGAGCAGTTCTTC	CASSRGLAGLYNEQFF
TRBV7-2	.	.	TRBJ1-1	TGTGCCAGCAGCTTAGCGGCTGGGGAGGCGGCTGAAGCTTTCTTT	CASSLAAGEAAEAFF
TRBV5-4	once	TRBD1	TRBJ2-7	TGTGCCAGCAGCTTGGAAATGGGACAGGGAGACGAGCAGTACTTC	CASSLEMGQGDEQYF
TRBV7-9	.	.	TRBJ2-5	TGTGCCAGCAGCTTAACACAACCCCACCTTAAGGAGACCCAGTACTTC	CASSLTQPHLKETQYF
TRBV10-3	.	TRBD2	TRBJ2-1	TGTGCCATCAGTGCCCCGGCGAGACTAGCGGGAATATCGGGAGAGGAGCAGTTCTTC	CAISAPARLAGISGEEQFF
TRBV18	.	.	TRBJ1-2	TGTGCCAGCTCACCAACTCATGAGCTCGCGTATGGCTACACCTTC	CASSPTHELAYGYTF
TRBV6-5	.	TRBD1	TRBJ1-1	TGTGCCAGCAGTCCAGGGACAGGATGGGCTTTCTTT	CASSPGTGWAFF
TRBV27	once	.	TRBJ2-4	TGTGCCAGCAGCTTGGGACTAGCCAAAAACATTCAGTACTTC	CASSLGLAKNIQYF
TRBV7-8	.	.	TRBJ1-2	TGTGCCAGCAGCTCTAACAGGGTTAAGTTCTATGGCTACACCTTC	CASSSNRVKFYGYTF
TRBV6-4	once	.	TRBJ1-6	TGTGCCAGCAGCCCGAGGCCGGGAGGTTATTCACCCCTCCACTTT	CASSPRPGGYSPLHF
TRBV6-5	.	.	TRBJ1-3	TGTGCCAGCAGTTACTCGTGGGAGAAAAACACCATATATTTT	CASSYSWEKNTIYF
TRBV6-6	.	TRBD2	TRBJ2-1	TGTGCCAGCAGTTACCCCGGGACTACCAACAATGAGCAGTTCTTC	CASSYPGTTNNEQFF
TRBV27	.	.	TRBJ1-1	TGTGCCAGCAGTTTACAGGGATTAACTGAAGCTTTCTTT	CASSLQGLTEAFF
TRBV7-9	.	.	TRBJ1-1	TGTGCCAGCACCGACCCGAGGGCAGGGGCACTCACTGAAGCTTTCTTT	CASTDPRAGALTEAFF
TRBV28	.	.	TRBJ1-5	TGTGCCAGCAGTTCCGCGGGGAAGGGGCGGCCCCAGCATTTT	CASSSAGKGRPQHF
TRBV7-8	.	TRBD2	TRBJ2-7	TGTGCCAGCAGCTTAATGGGACTAGCGGGAAGAGGAGAGCAGTACTTC	CASSLMGLAGRGEQYF
TRBV19	once	TRBD2	TRBJ2-1	TGTGCCAGTAGTACCGACCTTCTAGCGGGAGTAAGCAATGAGCAGTTCTTC	CASSTDLLAGVSNEQFF
TRBV28	.	.	TRBJ2-7	TGTGCCAGCAGTCCCCAGGGGACCCTATACGAGCAGTACTTC	CASSPQGTLYEQYF
TRBV3-1/TRBV3-2	.	.	TRBJ1-6	TGTGCCAGCAGTCAAACCTACAGGGACTCACCCCTCCACTTT	CASSQTYRDSPLHF
TRBV2	.	TRBD2	TRBJ2-1	TGTGCCAGCAGCGCCAGACTAGCGGGTATCTACAATGAGCAGTTCTTC	CASSARLAGIYNEQFF
TRBV18	.	TRBD2	TRBJ2-3	TGTGCCAGCTCACCCGGGACTAGTACAGATACGCAGTATTTT	CASSPGTSTDTQYF
TRBV5-4	.	.	TRBJ2-7	TGTGCCAGCAGCTTGGACGGTTACGAGCAGTACTTC	CASSLDGYEQYF
TRBV27	.	TRBD2	TRBJ2-7	TGTGCCAGCAGTTTATCCCGGACTAGCAACGAGCAGTACTTC	CASSLSRTSNEQYF
TRBV9	.	TRBD1	TRBJ1-2	TGTGCCAGCACCGGGACAGGGGGCTCTGCGCCCATCTATGGCTACACCTTC	CASTGTGGSAPIYGYTF
TRBV5-1	.	.	TRBJ1-1	TGCGCCAGCAGCCCGTGGGGCGAAGTAGCTGAAGCTTTCTTT	CASSPWGEVAEAFF
TRBV27	.	TRBD2	TRBJ2-2	TGTGCCAGCAGACGAGGACTAGCGGGAGGGTACACCGGGGAGCTGTTTTTT	CASRRGLAGGYTGELFF
TRBV27	once	TRBD2	TRBJ2-7	TGTGCCAGCGCGGGACTAGCGGGAGACTACGAGCAGTACTTC	CASAGLAGDYEQYF
TRBV13	.	TRBD2	TRBJ2-1	TGTGCCAGCAGCCAATCCAGCGGGAGGGCGGTTCATCCCTACAATGAGCAGTTCTTC	CASSQSSGRAVHPYNEQFF
TRBV30	.	TRBD1	TRBJ1-2	TGTGCCTGGAGCCGGCAGGGGGACGGCTACACCTTC	CAWSRQGDGYTF
TRBV5-1	.	.	TRBJ2-3	TGCGCCAGCAGCTTGGTGGTCGGGGGAGGAGATACGCAGTATTTT	CASSLVVGGGDTQYF
TRBV24-1	.	.	TRBJ1-5	TGTGCCACCGCGGTCCAGTACAATCAGCCCCAGCATTTT	CATAVQYNQPQHF
TRBV29-1	.	TRBD1	TRBJ1-1	TGCAGCGCCCCGAAGGACAGGGTCTCTGAAGCTTTCTTT	CSAPKDRVSEAFF
TRBV10-3	.	.	TRBJ1-2	TGTGCCCCTGTCGTATTGAACTATGGCTACACCTTC	CAPVVLNYGYTF
TRBV4-2	.	.	TRBJ1-6	TGTGCCAGCAGCCAGACAGGAGAGGGATCATCACCCCTCCACTTT	CASSQTGEGSSPLHF
TRBV6-4	.	.	TRBJ2-2	TGTGCCAGCAGTGACTCTAAGAGGACCGGGGAGCTGTTTTTT	CASSDSKRTGELFF
TRBV4-1	.	TRBD1	TRBJ2-7	TGCGCCAGCAGCCATGGACAGGGGACCTACGAGCAGTACTTC	CASSHGQGTYEQYF
TRBV6-2/TRBV6-3	.	TRBD2	TRBJ2-2	TGTGCCAGCAGTCTAGCGGGAGGGTGGACCGGGGAGCTGTTTTTT	CASSLAGGWTGELFF
TRBV29-1	.	TRBD1	TRBJ1-4	TGCAGCGCCCGGGACAGGGCCGGAGAAAAACTGTTTTTT	CSARDRAGEKLFF
TRBV27	.	TRBD2	TRBJ2-1	TGTGCCACTTCCCCCTGGAGGGGTAGGACTAGCGGGTATAGCTCCTACAATGAGCAGTTCTTC	CATSPWRGRTSGYSSYNEQFF
TRBV28	.	.	TRBJ1-4	TGTGCCAGCAGTCTGCAGTTAATGTCGGGTGAAAAACTGTTTTTT	CASSLQLMSGEKLFF